Included here is one TCR beta chain sequence, with context. This entry is derived from a study of regulatory T cells in long-lasting Graves disease. Noted time point: newly diagnosed GD, antithyroid drugs for less than 3 months. PBMC RNA was the source of the TCR library. According to the study, TCR beta libraries were built with iRepertoire HTBI primers and CDR3-region Arm-PCR. In the authors' methods: Identification across samples found 60 to 75 TRBV and around 15 TRBJ segments. TCRdb reprocessed the multiplex PCR reads with MiXCR, giving one entry per CDR3 protein. The V and J calls and clone size are TCRdb's, not the authors'. The repertoire holds around 400,000 distinct CDR3 sequences, with 15% as singletons. The germline gives CDR1 LGHDT, CDR2 YNNKEL (reference sequence). The V and J ends lost 1 base and 8 bases, in that order; junction bases with no gene match: 8. The CDR3 spans 16 residues.

The rearrangement joins TRBV3-1 to TRBJ2-1, with 10 bases fitting TRBD2. The sample was peripheral blood mononuclear cells (PBMCs), taken at new diagnosis, from a patient treated with antithyroid drugs. This receptor was obtained from a female donor with Graves disease. The CDR3 nucleotides are TGTGCCAGCAGCCAAGTATCTAGCGGGAGTGCCCATGAGCAGTTCTTC. Translating it yields CASSQVSSGSAHEQFF.